A single T cell receptor beta chain is shown here with its context. The antigen it recognizes is unknown. Base qualities are not recorded, but no much larger clone differs from it by a single base. The CDR3 regions of human TCRbeta chains were analyzed by immunosequencing. From the authors' description of their analysis: Repertoire TCRs were checked for matches against a reference library of SARS-CoV-2-specific TCRs that had been generated using the MIRA antigen-specificity platform. Breadth meant the fraction of unique TCRs that were SARS-CoV-2-associated, whereas depth meant the fraction of total T cells that were SARS-CoV-2-associated. Using the MIRA data, each spike-specific TCR was mapped to the spike region that the TCR reacts to and placed in a CD4 or CD8 class. Log10-transformed breadth and depth values were compared by one-way ANOVA with Sidak's multiple comparisons tests. The clones in this table, taken by TCRdb from immuneACCESS, are in-frame only. Not every clone is retained; where verified, under half of the shortfall comes from an unresolved V gene, and the cause of the rest is unknown. That table furnishes V, J and clone size, whereas the DNA furnished D and trimming. Within this sample are some 150,000 clones, with approximately 90% of them counted one time only. The top ten clones comprise roughly 4.6% of the sample.

This record comes from a study of T cell responses to AZD1222 COVID-19 vaccine (dated by TCRdb to the early 2020s). Some background on the complete study: AZD1222 recipients whose second dose came at about 4 weeks and those whose second dose came at about 12 weeks were combined into one group, since spike-specific TCR depth and breadth did not differ between the two schedules. A total of approximately 250 trial participants underwent TCR sequencing, of whom 200 to 220 had received two doses of AZD1222 and around 26 had received two doses of the MenACWY control vaccine. Trial participants were enrolled by age into subgroups of 18-55, 56-69 and 70-plus years, and around 150, 29 and 61 TCR-sequenced participants, respectively, were included in these subgroups.

The time point label, as the study defines it: baseline before first vaccination. The vaccinee samples were drawn from two UK trials, COV001 and COV002, one of which was a single-blind randomized controlled phase 2/3 trial testing AZD1222 (ChAdOx1 nCoV-19) in healthy adults. For TCRbeta chain sequencing, PBMC samples from trial participants were taken at day 0 and at day 28 after the second dose. The cysteine opens and the phenylalanine closes a CDR3 of 14 amino acids. The retained sequence is limited to the CDR3, 42 bases, with the frame set at the first base. From V the trimming removes 5 bases and from J it removes 0 bases, while the gene matches leave 3 bases of the junction unaccounted for. CDR1 is given as SGHRS and CDR2 as YFSETQ, both from the germline V gene. Broader findings and caveats from the paper: Conclusions about previously exposed vaccinees were limited because only a handful of AZD1222 recipients were SARS-CoV-2 seropositive at baseline. Spike-specific TCR breadth and depth rose significantly after two AZD1222 doses compared with day 0 and with MenACWY recipients. The 56-69-year group was small, and its depth increase did not reach significance, likely because of low power. Because no day 14 peak-response samples were available, the repertoires could be characterized only after the peak T cell response. Participants were mostly white British, with more females than males. The authors suggested clonal diversity may have been underestimated. Reportedly, close to half of the unique spike-specific TCRs recognized epitopes lying outside the regions that are mutated in the B.1.351 and B.1.1.7 variants. The whole spike protein was spanned by vaccine-associated CD4 TCRs, and dominant responses were seen in regions 160-218 and 743-854.

The TCR sequence derives from an adult in good health. The chain is made from TRBV5-1 and TRBJ2-7, with 9 central nucleotides matching TRBD1. The sample in question was peripheral blood, obtained on day 0 of AZD1222 vaccination. The nucleotides are TGCGCCAGCAGGGGACAGGGTAGCTCCTACGAGCAGTACTTC. Translated, this gives CASRGQGSSYEQYF.